Presented here are 12 T cell receptor beta chains from one specimen sequenced in a study of shared clonotypes between healthy human individuals. Produced via immunoSEQ multiplex PCR; TCRdb's table is partial and in-frame only. The repertoire has around 500,000 clones, 81% of them found once; the top ten carry approximately 12%. The sequencing input was PBMCs. The receptors here all came from a woman aged 40-49 years in good health. Some clones in this sample may be carry-over from other donors' samples.

A word on this clone: A far larger clone differs by one base, so this is likely a read error. Other DNA sequences within the sample encode an identical CDR3. The chain combines TRBV7-9 with TRBJ1-1; D gene uncertain. CDR3 length: 13 amino acids. The V end was cut by 2 bases, the J end by 8 bases, with 12 bases between. Germline assignment: CDR1 SEHNR and CDR2 FQNEAQ (reference sequence). For the CDR3, the DNA is TGTGCCAGCAGCTTACTGGTGAACCGGGAAGCTTTCTTT. This sequence encodes CASSLLVNREAFF.

The chain uses TRBV28 and TRBJ1-5, with 9 bases lining up with TRBD1. Germline V lookup: CDR1 MDHEN, CDR2 SYDVKM. J gave up 6 bases and V 6 bases, and 9 bases lay outside the gene matches. The CDR3 runs 15 residues. CDR3 sequence reads: CASSWGQGGSQPQHF. Here the CDR3 DNA reads TGTGCCAGCAGCTGGGGACAGGGAGGTAGTCAGCCCCAGCATTTT.

This chain joins TRBV7-2 and TRBJ2-7; D may be TRBD1 or TRBD2 (5 bases each). This CDR3 region has 15 residues. The V end lost 0 bases, the J end lost 0 bases, and 9 bases lay between the germline ends. Germline V lookup: CDR1 SGHTA, CDR2 FQGNSA. CDR3 coding DNA: TGTGCCAGCAGCTTAGCGGGGGAAAGCTCCTACGAGCAGTACTTC. Translated: CASSLAGESSYEQYF.

This clone was counted ten times or more. This sample includes further DNA sequences coding for the same CDR3. The chain uses TRBV7-9 and TRBJ2-7, with TRBD2 as a possible D gene (5 bases). Deletions cut 5 bases from V and 6 bases from J, with 14 bases between. This CDR3 region has 13 residues. Germline-derived CDR1 and CDR2 are SEHNR and FQNEAQ (reference sequence). The CDR3 sequence: CASSTQLDGEQYF. CDR3 DNA sequence: TGTGCCAGCAGCACGCAACTAGACGGCGAGCAGTACTTC.

The chain is built from TRBV5-1 and TRBJ2-5, with 8 bases identical to TRBD2. The V gene's germline CDR1 is SGHRS and CDR2 YFSETQ. CDR3 size: 15 residues. V lost 4 bases, J lost 5 bases, and 10 bases stayed unmatched. The CDR3 is CASSVNPGRVETQYF. DNA for the CDR3: TGCGCCAGCAGCGTTAATCCCGGGAGGGTTGAGACCCAGTACTTC.

V is TRBV11-2 and J is TRBJ1-1, with 7 bases identical to TRBD1. CDR1 is SGHAT, CDR2 FQNNGV, per germline. The CDR3 is 14 amino acids. V gave up 7 bases and J gave up 2 bases; unmatched junction bases: 7. CDR3 in amino acids: CASNTGEVNTEAFF. In DNA form, the CDR3 reads TGTGCCAGCAACACAGGGGAGGTAAACACTGAAGCTTTCTTT.

In regard to this clone: It differs at one base from a far larger clone, so likely a read error. The identical CDR3 is also encoded by other nucleotide sequences in the sample. The chain employs TRBV4-3 and TRBJ2-3; TRBD2 might be the D (5 bases). This CDR3 is 16 amino acids long. Germline V CDR1 and CDR2: LGHNA, YSLEER. The CDR3 protein is CASSQVGGSAADTQYF. CDR3 nucleotides: TGCGCCAGCAGCCAAGTAGGAGGTAGCGCGGCAGATACTCAGTATTTT.

There are a few counts of this clone. The V call is TRBV4-2, the J call TRBJ1-1; D unclear. There are 16 residues in the CDR3. V gave up 1 base and J gave up 1 base, with 13 bases separating them. Germline values: CDR1 LGHNA, CDR2 YNFKEQ. In nucleotides, the CDR3 is TGTGCCAGCAGCCAAGTTCACAGCAACAAGAACACTGAAGCTTTCTTT. It translates to CASSQVHSNKNTEAFF.

As concerns this clone: One base separates it from a far larger clone, so it is likely a read error. The conserved closing phenylalanine or tryptophan is absent in this CDR3, likely reflecting a read error. V is TRBV6-5 and J is TRBJ2-7, with unresolved D. V lost 2 bases and J lost 6, with 11 bases in between. This CDR3 contains 13 residues. Germline V CDR1 and CDR2: MNHEY, SVGAGI. The DNA of the CDR3 is TGTGCCAGCAGTTACAGGTCGAAGCTCGAGCAGTACCTC. Translated, it gives CASSYRSKLEQYL.

The rearrangement uses TRBV2 and TRBJ2-1, with 11 bases identical to TRBD2. After removal of 8 bases from V and 6 bases from J, the junction contained 3 bases not matched to a gene. Germline values: CDR1 SNHLY, CDR2 FYNNEI. This CDR3 region has 13 residues. The CDR3 protein is CASELAGVNEQFF. The CDR3 DNA reads TGTGCCAGCGAACTAGCGGGAGTCAATGAGCAGTTCTTC. The variable domain in full, completed from reference TRBV2 and TRBJ2-1, reads EPEVTQTPSHQVTQMGQEVILRCVPISNHLYFYWYRQILGQKVEFLVSFYNNEISEKSEIFDDQFSVERPDGSNFTLKIRSTKLEDSAMYFCASELAGVNEQFFGPGTRLTVL.

This chain links TRBV7-9 with TRBJ2-7, with D tentatively TRBD2 (6 bases). V was pared by 6 bases and J by 5 bases, with 11 bases between. This CDR3 is 12 amino acids long. Germline V gene data show CDR1 as SEHNR and CDR2 as FQNEAQ (reference sequence). Here the CDR3 DNA reads TGTGCCAGCAGAAGACTAGAGAACGAGCAGTACTTC. Residues: CASRRLENEQYF.

The chain is built from TRBV28 and TRBJ2-1; TRBD1 matches 8 bases. V shed 3 bases, J shed 15 bases, and the junction held 13 bases outside the gene matches. In germline, CDR1 is MDHEN, CDR2 SYDVKM. The CDR3 runs 14 residues. In DNA form, the CDR3 reads TGTGCCAGCAGTTTGGGACAGGCTATGGGACTCGGGTTCTTC. This encodes CASSLGQAMGLGFF.